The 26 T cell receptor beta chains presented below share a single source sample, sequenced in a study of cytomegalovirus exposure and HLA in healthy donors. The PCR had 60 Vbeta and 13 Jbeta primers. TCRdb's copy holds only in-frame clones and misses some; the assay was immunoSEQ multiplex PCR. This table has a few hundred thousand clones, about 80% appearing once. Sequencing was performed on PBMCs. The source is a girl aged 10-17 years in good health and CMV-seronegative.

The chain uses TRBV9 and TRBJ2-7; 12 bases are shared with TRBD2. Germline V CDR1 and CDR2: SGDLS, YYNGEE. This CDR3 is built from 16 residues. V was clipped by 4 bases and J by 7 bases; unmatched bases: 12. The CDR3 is CASSPGTSGLLGEQYF. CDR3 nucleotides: TGTGCCAGCAGCCCCGGGACTAGCGGGCTTTTGGGGGAGCAGTACTTC.

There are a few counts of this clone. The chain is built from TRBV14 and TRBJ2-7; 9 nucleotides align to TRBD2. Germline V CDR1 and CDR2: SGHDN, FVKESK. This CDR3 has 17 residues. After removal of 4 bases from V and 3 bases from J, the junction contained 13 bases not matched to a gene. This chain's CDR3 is CASSRRASGVTLYEQYF. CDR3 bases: TGTGCCAGCAGCCGCCGAGCTAGCGGGGTGACCCTCTACGAGCAGTACTTC.

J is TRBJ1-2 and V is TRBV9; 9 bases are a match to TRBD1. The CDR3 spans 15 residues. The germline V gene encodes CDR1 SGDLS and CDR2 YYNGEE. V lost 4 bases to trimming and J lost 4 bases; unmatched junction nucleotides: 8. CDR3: CASSPRDRVLYGYTF. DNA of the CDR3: TGTGCCAGCAGCCCCCGGGACAGGGTACTCTATGGCTACACCTTC.

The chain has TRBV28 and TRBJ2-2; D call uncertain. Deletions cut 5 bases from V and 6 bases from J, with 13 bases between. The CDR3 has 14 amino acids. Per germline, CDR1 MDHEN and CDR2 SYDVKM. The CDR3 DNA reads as TGTGCCAGCAGTCTCGGGTCCAGCGCCGGGGAGCTGTTTTTT. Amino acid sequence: CASSLGSSAGELFF.

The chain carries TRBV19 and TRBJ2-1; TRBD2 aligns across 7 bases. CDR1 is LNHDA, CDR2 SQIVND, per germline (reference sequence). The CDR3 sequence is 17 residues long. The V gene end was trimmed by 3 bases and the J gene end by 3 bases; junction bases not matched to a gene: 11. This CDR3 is CASSIQSGRANYNEQFF. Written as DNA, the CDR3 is TGTGCCAGTAGTATTCAGAGTGGGAGGGCGAACTACAATGAGCAGTTCTTC. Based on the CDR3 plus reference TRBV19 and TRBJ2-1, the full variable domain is DGGITQSPKYLFRKEGQNVTLSCEQNLNHDAMYWYRQDPGQGLRLIYYSQIVNDFQKGDIAEGYSVSREKKESFPLTVTSAQKNPTAFYLCASSIQSGRANYNEQFFGPGTRLTVL.

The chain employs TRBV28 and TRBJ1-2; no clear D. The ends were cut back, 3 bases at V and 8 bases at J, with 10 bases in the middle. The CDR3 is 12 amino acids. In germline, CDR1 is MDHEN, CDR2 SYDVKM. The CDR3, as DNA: TGTGCCAGCAGTTTCTTCCCCAGGGGCTACACCTTC. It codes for CASSFFPRGYTF.

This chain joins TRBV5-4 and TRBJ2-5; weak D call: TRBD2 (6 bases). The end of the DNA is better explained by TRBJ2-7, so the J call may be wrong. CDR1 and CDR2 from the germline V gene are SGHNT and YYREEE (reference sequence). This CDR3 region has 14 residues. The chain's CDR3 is CASSGTEWGYEQYF. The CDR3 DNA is TGTGCCAGCAGCGGGACTGAGTGGGGGTACGAGCAGTACTTC.

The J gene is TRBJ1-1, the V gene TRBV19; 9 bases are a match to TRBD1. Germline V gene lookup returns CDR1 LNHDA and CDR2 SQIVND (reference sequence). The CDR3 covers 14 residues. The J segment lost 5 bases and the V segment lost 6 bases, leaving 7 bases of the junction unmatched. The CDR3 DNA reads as TGTGCCAGTAGGTTACAGGGGGCGAGGACTGAAGCTTTCTTT. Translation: CASRLQGARTEAFF. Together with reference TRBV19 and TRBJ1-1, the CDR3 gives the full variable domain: DGGITQSPKYLFRKEGQNVTLSCEQNLNHDAMYWYRQDPGQGLRLIYYSQIVNDFQKGDIAEGYSVSREKKESFPLTVTSAQKNPTAFYLCASRLQGARTEAFFGQGTRLTVV.

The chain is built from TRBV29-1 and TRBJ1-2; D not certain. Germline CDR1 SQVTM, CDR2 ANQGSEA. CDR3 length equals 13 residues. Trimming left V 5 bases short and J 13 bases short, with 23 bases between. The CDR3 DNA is TGCAGCGTTCAGCACCGGGAACCGACGATCTCCACCTTC. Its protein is CSVQHREPTISTF.

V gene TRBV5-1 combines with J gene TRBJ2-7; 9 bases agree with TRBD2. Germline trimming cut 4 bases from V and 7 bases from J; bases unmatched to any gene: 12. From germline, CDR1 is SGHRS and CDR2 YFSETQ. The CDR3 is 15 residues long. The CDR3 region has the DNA TGCGCCAGCAGCGGGGGACTAGCTCCCTTAGGGGAGCAGTACTTC. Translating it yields CASSGGLAPLGEQYF. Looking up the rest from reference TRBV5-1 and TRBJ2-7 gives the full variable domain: KAGVTQTPRYLIKTRGQQVTLSCSPISGHRSVSWYQQTPGQGLQFLFEYFSETQRNKGNFPGRFSGRQFSNSRSEMNVSTLELGDSALYLCASSGGLAPLGEQYFGPGTRLTVT.

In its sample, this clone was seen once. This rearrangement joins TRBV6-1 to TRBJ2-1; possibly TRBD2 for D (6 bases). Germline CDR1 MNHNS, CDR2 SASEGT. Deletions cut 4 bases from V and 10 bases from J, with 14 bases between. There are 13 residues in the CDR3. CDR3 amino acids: CASSVLALGEQFF. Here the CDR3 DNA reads TGTGCCAGCAGTGTACTAGCTTTAGGAGAGCAGTTCTTC.

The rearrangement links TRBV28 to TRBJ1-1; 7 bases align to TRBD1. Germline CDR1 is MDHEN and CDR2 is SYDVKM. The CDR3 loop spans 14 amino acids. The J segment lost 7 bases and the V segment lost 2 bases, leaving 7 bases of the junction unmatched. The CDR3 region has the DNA TGTGCCAGCAGTTTAGAGACCAGGGGGAGTGAAGCTTTCTTT. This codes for CASSLETRGSEAFF. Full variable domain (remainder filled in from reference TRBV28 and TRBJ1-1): DVKVTQSSRYLVKRTGEKVFLECVQDMDHENMFWYRQDPGLGLRLIYFSYDVKMKEKGDIPEGYSVSREKKERFSLILESASTNQTSMYLCASSLETRGSEAFFGQGTRLTVV.

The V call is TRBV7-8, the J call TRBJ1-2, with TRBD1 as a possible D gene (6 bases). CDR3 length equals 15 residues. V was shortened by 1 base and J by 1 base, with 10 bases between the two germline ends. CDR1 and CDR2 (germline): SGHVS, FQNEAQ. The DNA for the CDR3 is TGTGCCAGCAGCTTAGTTGACAGGAGTAACTATGGCTACACCTTC. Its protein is CASSLVDRSNYGYTF.

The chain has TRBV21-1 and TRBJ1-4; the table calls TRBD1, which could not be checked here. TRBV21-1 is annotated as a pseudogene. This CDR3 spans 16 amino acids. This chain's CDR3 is CASSKNRDATNEKLFF. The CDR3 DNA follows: TGTGCCAGCAGCAAAAACAGGGATGCAACTAATGAAAAACTGTTTTTT.

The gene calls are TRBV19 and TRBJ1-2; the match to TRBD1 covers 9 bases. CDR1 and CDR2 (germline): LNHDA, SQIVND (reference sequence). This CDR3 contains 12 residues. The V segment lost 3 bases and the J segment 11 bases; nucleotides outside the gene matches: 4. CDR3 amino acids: CASSIRGQGYTF. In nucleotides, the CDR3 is TGTGCCAGTAGTATCCGGGGACAGGGTTACACCTTC.

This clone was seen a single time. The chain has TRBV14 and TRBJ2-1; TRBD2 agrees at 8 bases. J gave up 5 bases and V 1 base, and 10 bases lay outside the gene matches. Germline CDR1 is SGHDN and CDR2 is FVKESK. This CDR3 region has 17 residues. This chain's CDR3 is CASSQGRGLAGDNEQFF. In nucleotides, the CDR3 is TGTGCCAGCAGCCAAGGCCGTGGTCTAGCGGGTGACAATGAGCAGTTCTTC.

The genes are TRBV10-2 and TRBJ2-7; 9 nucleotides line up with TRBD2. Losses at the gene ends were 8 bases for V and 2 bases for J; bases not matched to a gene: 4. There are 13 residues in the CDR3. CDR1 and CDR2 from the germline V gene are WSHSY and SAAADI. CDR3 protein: CASSRLAAYEQYF. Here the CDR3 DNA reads TGCGCCAGCTCTCGACTAGCGGCCTACGAGCAGTACTTC.

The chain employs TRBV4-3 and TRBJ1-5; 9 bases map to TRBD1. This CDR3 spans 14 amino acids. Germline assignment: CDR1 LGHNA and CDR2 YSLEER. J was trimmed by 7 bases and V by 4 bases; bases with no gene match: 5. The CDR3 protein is CASSPGTGRQPQHF. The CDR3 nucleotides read TGCGCCAGCAGCCCCGGGACAGGGAGGCAGCCCCAGCATTTT.

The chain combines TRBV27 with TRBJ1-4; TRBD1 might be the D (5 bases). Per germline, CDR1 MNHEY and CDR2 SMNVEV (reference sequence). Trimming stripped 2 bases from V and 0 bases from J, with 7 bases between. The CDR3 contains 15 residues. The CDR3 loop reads CASSLRGSTNEKLFF. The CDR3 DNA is TGTGCCAGCAGTTTAAGGGGCTCAACTAATGAAAAACTGTTTTTT.

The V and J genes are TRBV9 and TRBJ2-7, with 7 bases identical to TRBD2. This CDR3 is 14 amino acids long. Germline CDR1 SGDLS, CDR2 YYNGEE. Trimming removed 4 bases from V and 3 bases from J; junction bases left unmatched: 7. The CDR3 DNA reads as TGTGCCAGCAGCCCTCAGTCTAGCGGCTACGAGCAGTACTTC. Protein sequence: CASSPQSSGYEQYF. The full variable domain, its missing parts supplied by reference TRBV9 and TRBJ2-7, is DSGVTQTPKHLITATGQRVTLRCSPRSGDLSVYWYQQSLDQGLQFLIQYYNGEERAKGNILERFSAQQFPDLHSELNLSSLELGDSALYFCASSPQSSGYEQYFGPGTRLTVT.

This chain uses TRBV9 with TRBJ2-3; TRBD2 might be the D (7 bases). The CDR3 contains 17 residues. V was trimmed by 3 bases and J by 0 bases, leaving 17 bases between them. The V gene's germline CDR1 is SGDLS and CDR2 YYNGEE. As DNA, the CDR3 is TGTGCCAGCAGCGCTGGGACGGGGGGCCCGAGCACAGATACGCAGTATTTT. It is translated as CASSAGTGGPSTDTQYF.

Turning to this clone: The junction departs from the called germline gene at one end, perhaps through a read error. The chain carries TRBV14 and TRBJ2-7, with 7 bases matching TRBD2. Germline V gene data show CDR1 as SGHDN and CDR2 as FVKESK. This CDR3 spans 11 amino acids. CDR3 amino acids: CASSQGRERYF. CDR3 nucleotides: TGTGCCAGCAGCCAAGGGCGGGAGCGGTACTTC. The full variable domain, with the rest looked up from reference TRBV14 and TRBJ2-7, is EAGVTQFPSHSVIEKGQTVTLRCDPISGHDNLYWYRRVMGKEIKFLLHFVKESKQDESGMPNNRFLAERTGGTYSTLKVQPAELEDSGVYFCASSQGRERYFGPGTRLTVT.

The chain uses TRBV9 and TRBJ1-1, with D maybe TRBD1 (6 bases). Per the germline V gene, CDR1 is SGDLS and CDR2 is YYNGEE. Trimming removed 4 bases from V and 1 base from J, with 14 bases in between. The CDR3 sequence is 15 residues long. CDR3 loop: CASSPHVGGNTEAFF. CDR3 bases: TGTGCCAGCAGCCCTCACGTAGGGGGGAACACTGAAGCTTTCTTT.

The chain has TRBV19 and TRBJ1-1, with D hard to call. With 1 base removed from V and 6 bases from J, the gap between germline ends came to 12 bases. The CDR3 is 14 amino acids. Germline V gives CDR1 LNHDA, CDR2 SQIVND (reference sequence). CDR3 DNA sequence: TGTGCCAGTAGTATAGTAGGAGGGAAGCCTGAAGCTTTCTTT. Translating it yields CASSIVGGKPEAFF.

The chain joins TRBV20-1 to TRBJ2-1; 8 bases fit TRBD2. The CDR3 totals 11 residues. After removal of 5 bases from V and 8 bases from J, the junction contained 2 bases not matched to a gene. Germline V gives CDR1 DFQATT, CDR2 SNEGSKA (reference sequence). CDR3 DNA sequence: TGCAGTGCTGACGGGGGGGATGAGCAGTTCTTC. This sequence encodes CSADGGDEQFF.

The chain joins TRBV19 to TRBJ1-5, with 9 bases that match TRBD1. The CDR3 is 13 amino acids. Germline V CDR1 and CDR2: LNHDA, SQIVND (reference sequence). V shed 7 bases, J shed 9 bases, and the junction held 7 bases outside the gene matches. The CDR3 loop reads CASIPGQGRPQHF. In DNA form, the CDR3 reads TGTGCCAGTATTCCGGGACAGGGACGGCCCCAGCATTTT.